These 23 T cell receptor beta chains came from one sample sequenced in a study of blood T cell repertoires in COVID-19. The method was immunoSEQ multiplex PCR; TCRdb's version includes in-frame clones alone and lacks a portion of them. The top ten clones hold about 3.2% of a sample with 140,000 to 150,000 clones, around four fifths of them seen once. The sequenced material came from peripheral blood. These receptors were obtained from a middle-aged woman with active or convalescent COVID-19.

CDR3 protein: CASILQGAGQPQHF. The DNA for the CDR3 is TGTGCCAGCATCCTACAGGGGGCGGGTCAGCCCCAGCATTTT. The V gene is TRBV28, the J gene TRBJ1-5, with TRBD1 matching 9 bases. The CDR3 is 14 residues long. V lost 7 bases to trimming and J lost 6 bases; unmatched junction nucleotides: 7. Per germline, CDR1 MDHEN and CDR2 SYDVKM.

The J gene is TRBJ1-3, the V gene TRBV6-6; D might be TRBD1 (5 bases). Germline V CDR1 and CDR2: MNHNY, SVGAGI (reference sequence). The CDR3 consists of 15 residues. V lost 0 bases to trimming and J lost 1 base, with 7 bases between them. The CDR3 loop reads CASSYSDSSGNTIYF. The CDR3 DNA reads TGTGCCAGCAGTTACTCCGACAGTTCTGGAAACACCATATATTTT.

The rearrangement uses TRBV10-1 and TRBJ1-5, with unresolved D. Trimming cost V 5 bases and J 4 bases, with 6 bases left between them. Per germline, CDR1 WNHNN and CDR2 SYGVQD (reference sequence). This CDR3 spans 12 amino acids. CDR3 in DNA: TGCGCCAGCAGTTTCCCGAATCAGCCCCAGCATTTT. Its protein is CASSFPNQPQHF.

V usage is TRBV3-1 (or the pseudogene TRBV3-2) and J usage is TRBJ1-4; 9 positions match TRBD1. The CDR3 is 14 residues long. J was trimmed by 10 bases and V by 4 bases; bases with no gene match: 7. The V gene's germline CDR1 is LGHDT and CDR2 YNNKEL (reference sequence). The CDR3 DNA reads TGTGCCAGCAGCCTCCGGGACAGGGAGGGAAAACTGTTTTTT. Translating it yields CASSLRDREGKLFF.

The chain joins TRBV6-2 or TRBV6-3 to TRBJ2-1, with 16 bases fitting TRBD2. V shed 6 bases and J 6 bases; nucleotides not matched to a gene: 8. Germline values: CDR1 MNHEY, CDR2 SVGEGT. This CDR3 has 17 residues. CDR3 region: CASSSGTSGRVGNEQFF. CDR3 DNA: TGTGCCAGCAGCTCCGGGACTAGCGGGAGGGTCGGCAATGAGCAGTTCTTC.

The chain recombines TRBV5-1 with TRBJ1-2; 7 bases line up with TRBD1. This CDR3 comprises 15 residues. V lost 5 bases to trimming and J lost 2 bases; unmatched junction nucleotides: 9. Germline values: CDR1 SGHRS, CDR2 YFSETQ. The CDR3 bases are TGCGCCAGCAGTTCTGGACAGGTGATCAACTATGGCTACACCTTC. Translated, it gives CASSSGQVINYGYTF.

CDR3 sequence reads: CASSFGSEAFF. The CDR3 DNA sequence: TGTGCCAGCAGTTTTGGCAGTGAAGCTTTCTTT. The chain joins TRBV12-3 or TRBV12-4 to TRBJ1-1; D gene unclear. This CDR3 spans 11 amino acids. The V gene lost 3 bases and the J gene lost 7 bases, with 6 bases spanning the gap.

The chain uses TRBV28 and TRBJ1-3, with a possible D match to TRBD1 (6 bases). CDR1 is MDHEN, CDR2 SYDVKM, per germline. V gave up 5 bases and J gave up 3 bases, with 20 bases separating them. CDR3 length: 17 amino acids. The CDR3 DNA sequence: TGTGCCAGCAGTCTCCCGGGACATACCCCCCGTGGAAACACCATATATTTT. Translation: CASSLPGHTPRGNTIYF.

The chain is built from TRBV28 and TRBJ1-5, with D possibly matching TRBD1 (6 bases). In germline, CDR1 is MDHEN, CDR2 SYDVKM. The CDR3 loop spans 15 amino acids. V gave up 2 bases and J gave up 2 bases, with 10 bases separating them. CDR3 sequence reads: CASSLVSGGNQPQHF. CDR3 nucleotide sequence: TGTGCCAGCAGTTTAGTCTCAGGGGGCAATCAGCCCCAGCATTTT.

CDR3 in DNA: TGTGCCAGCAGTTCCGCCAGGGTGTTTGGAAATCAGCCCCAGCATTTT. Protein: CASSSARVFGNQPQHF. The V and J genes are TRBV6-5 and TRBJ1-5; a weak D match, TRBD1 (5 bases). Germline lookup yields CDR1 MNHEY and CDR2 SVGAGI. This CDR3 is 16 amino acids long. Trimming pared 4 bases from V and 4 bases from J, leaving 17 bases between.

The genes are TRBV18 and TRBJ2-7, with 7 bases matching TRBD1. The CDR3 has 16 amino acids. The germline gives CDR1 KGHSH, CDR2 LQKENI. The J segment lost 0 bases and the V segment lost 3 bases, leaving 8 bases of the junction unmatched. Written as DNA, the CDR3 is TGTGCCAGCTCACCCCTTACAGGGGTTTCCTCCTACGAGCAGTACTTC. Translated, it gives CASSPLTGVSSYEQYF.

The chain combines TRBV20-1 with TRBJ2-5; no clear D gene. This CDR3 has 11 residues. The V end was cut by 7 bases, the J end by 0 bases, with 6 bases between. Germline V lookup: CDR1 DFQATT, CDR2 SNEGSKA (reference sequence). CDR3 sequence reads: CSVFYQETQYF. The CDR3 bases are TGCAGTGTTTTCTACCAAGAGACCCAGTACTTC.

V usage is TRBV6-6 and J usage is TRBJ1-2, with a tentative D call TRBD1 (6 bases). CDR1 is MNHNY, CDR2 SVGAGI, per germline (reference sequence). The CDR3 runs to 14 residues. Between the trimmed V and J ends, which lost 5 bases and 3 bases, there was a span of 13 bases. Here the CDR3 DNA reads TGTGCCAGCAGTCTAGGGGGGGGCGACTATGGCTACACCTTC. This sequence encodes CASSLGGGDYGYTF.

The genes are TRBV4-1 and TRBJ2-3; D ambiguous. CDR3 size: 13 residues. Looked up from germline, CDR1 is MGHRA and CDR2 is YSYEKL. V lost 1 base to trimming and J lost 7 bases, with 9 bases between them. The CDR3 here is CASSQGAVNTQYF. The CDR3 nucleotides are TGCGCCAGCAGCCAAGGAGCCGTCAATACGCAGTATTTT.

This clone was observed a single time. The CDR3 protein is CASSSTGLGSPLHF. The CDR3 DNA follows: TGTGCCAGCAGCTCGACAGGGCTTGGTTCACCCCTCCACTTT. The chain uses TRBV28 and TRBJ1-6, with TRBD1 matching over 7 bases. This CDR3 contains 14 residues. Trimming cost V 6 bases and J 9 bases; bases outside gene matches: 8. Germline values: CDR1 MDHEN, CDR2 SYDVKM.

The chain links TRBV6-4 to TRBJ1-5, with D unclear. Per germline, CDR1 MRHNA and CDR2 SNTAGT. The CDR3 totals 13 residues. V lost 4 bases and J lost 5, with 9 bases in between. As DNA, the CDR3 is TGTGCCAGCAGTGTCTTGGAGGATCAGCCCCAGCATTTT. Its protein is CASSVLEDQPQHF.

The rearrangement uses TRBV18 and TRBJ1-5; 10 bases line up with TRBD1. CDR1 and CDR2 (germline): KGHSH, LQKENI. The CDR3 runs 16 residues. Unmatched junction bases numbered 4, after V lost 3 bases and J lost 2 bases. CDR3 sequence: CASSPTGTGGNQPQHF. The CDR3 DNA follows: TGTGCCAGCTCACCCACCGGGACAGGGGGCAATCAGCCCCAGCATTTT.

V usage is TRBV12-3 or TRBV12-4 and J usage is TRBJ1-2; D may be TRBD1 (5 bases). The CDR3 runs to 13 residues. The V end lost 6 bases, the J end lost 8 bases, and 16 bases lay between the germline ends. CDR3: CASSPAGGGGYTF. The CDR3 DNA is TGTGCCAGCAGCCCCGCGGGGGGAGGCGGCTACACCTTC.

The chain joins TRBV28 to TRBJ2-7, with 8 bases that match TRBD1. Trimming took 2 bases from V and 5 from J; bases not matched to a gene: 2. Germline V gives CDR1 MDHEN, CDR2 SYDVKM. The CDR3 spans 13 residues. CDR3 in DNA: TGTGCCAGCAGTTTAGACAGGGGTCACGAGCAGTACTTC. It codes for CASSLDRGHEQYF.

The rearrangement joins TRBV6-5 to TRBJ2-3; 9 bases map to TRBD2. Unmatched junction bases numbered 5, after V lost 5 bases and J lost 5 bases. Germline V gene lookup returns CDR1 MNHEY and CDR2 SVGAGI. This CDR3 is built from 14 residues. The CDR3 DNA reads TGTGCCAGCAGTCGCGGGGGGGCCAAAGATACGCAGTATTTT. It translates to CASSRGGAKDTQYF.

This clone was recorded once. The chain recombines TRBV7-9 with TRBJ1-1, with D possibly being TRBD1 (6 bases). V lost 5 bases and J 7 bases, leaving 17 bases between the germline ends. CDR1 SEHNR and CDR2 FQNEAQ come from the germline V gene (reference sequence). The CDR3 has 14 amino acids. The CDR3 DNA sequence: TGTGCCAGCAGCCACAAGGGGGTTGATCGTGAAGCTTTCTTT. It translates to CASSHKGVDREAFF.

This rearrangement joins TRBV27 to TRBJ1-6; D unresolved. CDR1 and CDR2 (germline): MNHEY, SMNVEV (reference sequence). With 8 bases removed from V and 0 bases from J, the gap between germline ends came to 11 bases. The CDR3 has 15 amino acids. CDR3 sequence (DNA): TGTGCCAGCTCCACTTCGAGCTCCTATAATTCACCCCTCCACTTT. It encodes CASSTSSSYNSPLHF.

The CDR3 nucleotides read TGTGCCAGCAGTTCCTCTAGCGGGACGGCCTACAATGAGCAGTTCTTC. Its translation is CASSSSSGTAYNEQFF. The chain has TRBV27 and TRBJ2-1; 9 nucleotides match TRBD2. The J segment lost 2 bases and the V segment lost 4 bases, leaving 6 bases of the junction unmatched. The length of the CDR3 is 16 residues. Germline V gene data show CDR1 as MNHEY and CDR2 as SMNVEV (reference sequence).